The 29 T cell receptor beta chains reported below all come from one sample, sequenced in a study of shared clonotypes between healthy human individuals. Profiling relied on immunoSEQ multiplex PCR, and the TCRdb table lists in-frame clones only, not all of them. The sample has under 1,100,000 clones, about 84% seen once. The sample was memory CD4+ T cells from PBMCs. This sample's subset: CD45RA-negative fraction. The receptor set was obtained from a young man in good health. Some clones in this sample may be carry-over from other donors' samples.

The V gene is TRBV5-1, the J gene TRBJ2-5; 11 nucleotides line up with TRBD1. The J call is in doubt because the DNA end fits TRBJ2-7 better. Germline assignment: CDR1 SGHRS and CDR2 YFSETQ. The CDR3 consists of 18 residues. CDR3 DNA sequence: TGCGCCAGCAGCTCCTCTCTTCCCGGGACAGGGGGATACTACGAGCAGTACTTC. Its protein product is CASSSSLPGTGGYYEQYF.

The rearrangement joins TRBV6-5 to TRBJ2-1, with TRBD2 matching 10 bases. CDR3 length: 15 amino acids. CDR1 MNHEY and CDR2 SVGAGI come from the germline V gene. The trim removed 6 bases at V and 6 bases at J, leaving 8 bases unmatched. CDR3 protein: CASRPLAGRRNEQFF. CDR3 DNA sequence: TGTGCCAGCAGGCCACTAGCGGGACGTCGCAATGAGCAGTTCTTC.

The CDR3 DNA reads as TGTGCCAGCTCGGGACTAGCGAACACCGGGGAGCTGTTTTTT. This codes for CASSGLANTGELFF. The V gene is TRBV18, the J gene TRBJ2-2; TRBD2 agrees at 8 bases. V dropped 6 bases and J dropped 0; count of bases not matched to a gene: 0. The CDR3 totals 14 residues. CDR1 is KGHSH and CDR2 is LQKENI in the germline V gene.

This clone was found once. The J gene is TRBJ2-1, the V gene TRBV7-7, with 7 bases lining up with TRBD1. Germline V gene data show CDR1 as SSHAT and CDR2 as FNYEAQ (reference sequence). The CDR3 contains 14 residues. V was clipped by 4 bases and J by 6 bases; unmatched bases: 6. The CDR3: CASSSTGVVNEQFF. CDR3 bases: TGTGCCAGCAGCTCCACAGGGGTGGTCAATGAGCAGTTCTTC.

V and J are TRBV6-1 and TRBJ2-4; no firm D call. Trimming cost V 3 bases and J 0 bases, with 9 bases left between them. The V gene's germline CDR1 is MNHNS and CDR2 SASEGT. The CDR3 is made up of 15 amino acids. CDR3 DNA sequence: TGTGCCAGCAGTGATTCAAAGGTAGCCAAAAACATTCAGTACTTC. Its translation: CASSDSKVAKNIQYF.

The rearrangement links TRBV10-2 to TRBJ2-7, with D uncertain. CDR1 and CDR2 from the germline V gene are WSHSY and SAAADI. Trimming removed 3 bases from V and 3 bases from J, with 12 bases in between. The CDR3 sequence is 14 residues long. CDR3 DNA: TGCGCCAGCAGTGAACGAGGATCGGGCTACGAGCAGTACTTC. Translating it yields CASSERGSGYEQYF.

The rearrangement uses TRBV7-3 and TRBJ2-1; D call uncertain. Germline V lookup: CDR1 SGHTA, CDR2 FQGTGA. Trimming pared 5 bases from V and 0 bases from J, leaving 11 bases between. The CDR3 is 15 residues long. CDR3 nucleotide sequence: TGTGCCAGCAGCCCGGTCAGCTTCTCCTACAATGAGCAGTTCTTC. This encodes CASSPVSFSYNEQFF.

CDR3 sequence (DNA): TGTGCCAGCAGCCCACAACAGGGGTACGACACTGAAGCTTTCTTT. This codes for CASSPQQGYDTEAFF. The V call is TRBV4-2, the J call TRBJ1-1, with 7 bases aligning to TRBD1. Germline assignment: CDR1 LGHNA and CDR2 YNFKEQ. This CDR3 has 15 amino acids. V trimming: 4 bases; J trimming: 3 bases; junction bases outside the gene matches: 8.

This chain uses TRBV7-9 with TRBJ1-2, with D unclear. Germline-derived CDR1 and CDR2 are SEHNR and FQNEAQ (reference sequence). Trimming cost V 1 base and J 7 bases, with 13 bases left between them. The length of the CDR3 is 14 residues. CDR3 DNA sequence: TGTGCCAGCAGCTTAGTAAATCAGGAGGGTGGCTACACCTTC. Translated, it gives CASSLVNQEGGYTF.

The V and J genes are TRBV9 and TRBJ2-5; 13 bases match TRBD2. The CDR3 runs 16 residues. Germline CDR1 and CDR2: SGDLS and YYNGEE. V was clipped by 3 bases and J by 7 bases; unmatched bases: 9. CDR3 sequence reads: CASSAGTSGAGGTQYF. CDR3 bases: TGTGCCAGCAGCGCCGGGACTAGCGGGGCTGGTGGGACCCAGTACTTC.

V and J are TRBV28 and TRBJ1-5; no clear D gene. Germline values: CDR1 MDHEN, CDR2 SYDVKM. V lost 2 bases and J lost 11, with 16 bases in between. The CDR3 sequence is 14 residues long. CDR3 sequence (DNA): TGTGCCAGCAGTTTAACGGGTCCCCCCCTAGCCCAGCATTTT. Residues: CASSLTGPPLAQHF.

This clone was recorded only once. The gene calls are TRBV4-3 and TRBJ2-7, with 7 positions matching TRBD2. Germline V gene sequence: CDR1 LGHNA, CDR2 YSLEER. The CDR3 is 18 residues long. The V segment lost 0 bases and the J segment 7 bases; nucleotides outside the gene matches: 18. The DNA for the CDR3 is TGCGCCAGCAGCCAAGATCGAGGTGGTAGCGGGTACTATGGGGAGCAGTACTTC. Residues: CASSQDRGGSGYYGEQYF.

As for this clone: Just one base apart from a much larger clone, this may be a read error. Other DNA sequences in this specimen translate into the identical CDR3. The chain recombines TRBV25-1 with TRBJ2-7; no clear D gene. CDR3 length equals 11 residues. Per germline, CDR1 MGHDK and CDR2 SYGVNS. V dropped 5 bases and J dropped 3 bases, with 5 bases sitting between them. The CDR3 sequence is CASSPDYEQYF. DNA for the CDR3: TGTGCCAGCAGTCCCGACTACGAGCAGTACTTC.

The rearrangement joins TRBV30 to TRBJ2-5; possible D gene TRBD1, 7 bases. Germline CDR1 and CDR2: GTSNPN and SVGIG (reference sequence). This CDR3 contains 15 residues. Trimming cost V 3 bases and J 3 bases, with 17 bases left between them. The CDR3 nucleotides read TGTGCCTGGAGGCCAACGGAGGGGGCCGAAGAGACCCAGTACTTC. Protein product: CAWRPTEGAEETQYF.

This clone was seen just once. This chain joins TRBV2 and TRBJ2-1, with 13 nucleotides matching TRBD2. Germline assignment: CDR1 SNHLY and CDR2 FYNNEI. The CDR3 has 15 residues. Trimming at V came to 4 bases and at J to 9 bases, leaving 6 bases not matched to a gene. The CDR3 nucleotides are TGTGCCAGCAGTGGACCGGGACTAGCGGGGAGTGAGCAGTTCTTC. Its translation is CASSGPGLAGSEQFF.

The genes are TRBV11-2 and TRBJ2-7; 9 positions match TRBD1. The V and J ends lost 5 bases and 3 bases, in that order; junction bases with no gene match: 5. The CDR3 extends over 14 amino acids. Germline CDR1 is SGHAT and CDR2 is FQNNGV. The CDR3: CASSVGQGFYEQYF. CDR3 nucleotide sequence: TGTGCCAGCAGCGTGGGACAGGGCTTCTACGAGCAGTACTTC.

Of note for this clone: Other DNA sequences in this sample translate to the same CDR3. The chain combines TRBV25-1 with TRBJ1-5, with D hard to call. The CDR3 length is 13 residues. V was cut by 1 base and J by 2 bases, with 3 bases left in between. Germline V gene data show CDR1 as MGHDK and CDR2 as SYGVNS. CDR3 DNA sequence: TGTGCCAGCAGTGAATGGGGCAATCAGCCCCAGCATTTT. Encoded protein: CASSEWGNQPQHF.

J is TRBJ1-2 and V is TRBV5-8; D call uncertain. CDR1 is SGHTS and CDR2 is YDEGEE in the germline V gene. The V gene lost 1 base and the J gene lost 2 bases, with 6 bases spanning the gap. This CDR3 has 13 residues. CDR3 coding DNA: TGTGCCAGCAGCTTGCTGGGAAACTATGGCTACACCTTC. As protein: CASSLLGNYGYTF.

A note on this clone: The sample has other DNA sequences that encode this CDR3 too. This chain connects TRBV5-1 to TRBJ1-4, with D possibly being TRBD1 (5 bases). The ends were cut back, 0 bases at V and 1 base at J, with 10 bases in the middle. From germline, CDR1 is SGHRS and CDR2 YFSETQ. The CDR3 is 16 amino acids. In DNA form, the CDR3 reads TGCGCCAGCAGCTTGGGGCAGGGAGTAACTAATGAAAAACTGTTTTTT. This gives the protein CASSLGQGVTNEKLFF.

The rearrangement uses TRBV27 and TRBJ1-4; a possible D gene is TRBD1 (6 bases). The ends were cut back, 0 bases at V and 10 bases at J, with 15 bases in the middle. The CDR3 is 15 residues long. Germline CDR1 reads MNHEY; CDR2 reads SMNVEV (reference sequence). The CDR3 here is CASSLSGGGFGKLFF. CDR3 bases: TGTGCCAGCAGTTTATCAGGGGGAGGTTTCGGAAAACTGTTTTTT.

In its sample, this clone was seen a few times. The chain links TRBV28 to TRBJ1-5; D gene uncertain. This CDR3 is 10 amino acids long. Per germline, CDR1 MDHEN and CDR2 SYDVKM. V lost 6 bases to trimming and J lost 11 bases, with 8 bases between them. DNA of the CDR3: TGTGCCAGCAGCCAAACGTCCCAGCATTTT. Its translation: CASSQTSQHF.

J is TRBJ1-3 and V is TRBV5-1, with unresolved D. The germline V and J ends were trimmed by 0 bases and 0 bases, with 7 bases remaining between them. The CDR3 covers 15 residues. The germline gives CDR1 SGHRS, CDR2 YFSETQ. The CDR3 loop is CASSLGDISGNTIYF. The CDR3 bases are TGCGCCAGCAGCTTGGGCGACATCTCTGGAAACACCATATATTTT.

This clone appeared once. Other DNA sequences in this specimen translate into the identical CDR3. The chain joins TRBV29-1 to TRBJ1-4, with a tentative D call TRBD1 (6 bases). CDR3 length: 13 amino acids. V shed 4 bases and J shed 5 bases, with 11 bases lying between them. In germline, CDR1 is SQVTM, CDR2 ANQGSEA. The DNA for the CDR3 is TGCAGCGTTGCTCGGGGGGCGAATGAAAAACTGTTTTTT. Residues: CSVARGANEKLFF.

This chain connects TRBV7-9 to TRBJ1-4, with a tentative D call TRBD1 (5 bases). This CDR3 is 14 amino acids long. Germline lookup yields CDR1 SEHNR and CDR2 FQNEAQ (reference sequence). Trimming cost V 5 bases and J 8 bases, with 15 bases left between them. CDR3 in amino acids: CASSGHGGGEKLFF. CDR3 coding DNA: TGTGCCAGCAGCGGTCATGGGGGTGGGGAAAAACTGTTTTTT.

CDR3 amino acids: CASSYSIGPSGYGYTF. The CDR3 DNA follows: TGTGCCAGCAGTTACTCGATAGGCCCGTCGGGCTATGGCTACACCTTC. V gene TRBV6-6 combines with J gene TRBJ1-2; no definite D call. Germline values: CDR1 MNHNY, CDR2 SVGAGI (reference sequence). V lost 0 bases, J lost 4 bases, and 15 bases lay in between. The CDR3 loop spans 16 amino acids.

The sample holds a few counts of this clone. V usage is TRBV6-5 and J usage is TRBJ2-7; no firm D call. V was clipped by 0 bases and J by 1 base, with 10 bases between them. CDR3 length equals 15 residues. The V gene's germline CDR1 is MNHEY and CDR2 SVGAGI. CDR3 sequence reads: CASSYSSAFSYEQYF. The CDR3 DNA reads as TGTGCCAGCAGTTACTCGTCGGCTTTTTCCTACGAGCAGTACTTC.

The chain recombines TRBV30 with TRBJ1-2, with TRBD1 matching 7 bases. Germline values: CDR1 GTSNPN, CDR2 SVGIG (reference sequence). After removal of 2 bases from V and 5 bases from J, the junction contained 11 bases not matched to a gene. The length of the CDR3 is 15 residues. The CDR3 sequence is CAWSTKLGTVYGYTF. In DNA form, the CDR3 reads TGTGCCTGGAGTACCAAACTCGGGACAGTTTATGGCTACACCTTC.

This clone turned up a few times. CDR3 amino acids: CASSAGQPEKLFF. CDR3 bases: TGTGCCAGCAGTGCGGGACAGCCTGAAAAACTGTTTTTT. The chain recombines TRBV28 with TRBJ1-4; TRBD1 agrees at 7 bases. The V segment lost 5 bases and the J segment 7 bases; nucleotides outside the gene matches: 4. This CDR3 has 13 amino acids. The germline CDR1 and CDR2 sequences are MDHEN and SYDVKM.

This chain links TRBV2 with TRBJ2-4; 7 bases map to TRBD1. The germline V gene has CDR1 SNHLY and CDR2 FYNNEI. Germline trimming cut 8 bases from V and 3 bases from J; bases unmatched to any gene: 4. CDR3 length: 13 amino acids. The CDR3 is CASGRDSKNIQYF. The CDR3 DNA reads as TGTGCCAGCGGCCGGGACAGCAAAAACATTCAGTACTTC.